Each of the 3 T cell receptor beta chains below was sequenced from the same sample in a study of PD-1 blockade in classical Hodgkin lymphoma. This sample's time point: newly diagnosed, previously untreated cHL patient sample. CD4+ T cells were purified from thawed PBMCs by negative selection. Data came from immunoSEQ multiplex PCR; TCRdb stores just in-frame clones and leaves some out. Among nearly 25,000 clones listed, about 89% were seen once. The source material was CD4+ T cells from blood. Every receptor here comes from a human donor with classical Hodgkin lymphoma.

The chain joins TRBV11-2 to TRBJ2-5; TRBD1 agrees at 7 bases. The J call may be faulty, since TRBJ2-7 better matches the DNA end. The CDR3 has 14 amino acids. CDR1 is SGHAT, CDR2 FQNNGV, per germline. The CDR3 is CASSLEQGNLEQYF. The CDR3 coding sequence is TGTGCCAGCAGCTTAGAACAGGGGAACCTCGAGCAGTACTTC.

This chain joins TRBV5-1 and TRBJ2-3; D is unclear. Per the germline V gene, CDR1 is SGHRS and CDR2 is YFSETQ. The length of the CDR3 is 15 residues. V lost 0 bases to trimming and J lost 1 base, with 9 bases between them. The CDR3 DNA reads as TGCGCCAGCAGCTTGGGACCGAGACGCACAGATACGCAGTATTTT. Amino acids: CASSLGPRRTDTQYF.

The chain joins TRBV11-2 to TRBJ2-2; no firm D call. Germline V gene lookup returns CDR1 SGHAT and CDR2 FQNNGV. CDR3 size: 16 residues. Between the trimmed V and J ends, which lost 3 bases and 5 bases, there was a span of 16 bases. CDR3: CASSFRLGSGTGELFF. CDR3 DNA sequence: TGTGCCAGCAGCTTTAGACTTGGAAGTGGGACCGGGGAGCTGTTTTTT.